Listed below are T cell receptor beta chains from one sample, sequenced in a study of blood T cells in healthy people across ages. TCRdb re-derived calls from the 5' RACE reads in MiXCR, one entry per CDR3 protein. The sample includes 1.5 million to 2 million distinct CDR3 sequences, 28% of them seen just once. The sample taken for sequencing was blood. The receptors were gathered from a woman in her twenties or thirties in good health. Each CDR3 is given with its conserved first and last residue. The order of the fields is V gene, J gene, CDR3 protein.

>TRBV12-3/TRBV12-4|TRBJ1-1
CASRRQLTEAFF
>TRBV3-1|TRBJ1-2
CAGSLLLTGRGGYTF
>TRBV7-6|TRBJ2-6
CASSRSTFSGANVLTF
>TRBV14|TRBJ1-4
CASSQETGRDFEKLFF
>TRBV5-1|TRBJ2-5
CASSYLQETQYF
>TRBV3-1|TRBJ2-7
CASSHTGQGGEQYF
>TRBV4-2|TRBJ2-7
CASSQDPGNEQYF
>TRBV10-3|TRBJ1-1
CAIGRQPNTEAFF
>TRBV24-1|TRBJ2-1
CATSARGTGSSYNEQFF
>TRBV9|TRBJ2-4
CASSVGWGLESKNIQYF
>TRBV20-1|TRBJ2-5
CSAPGATKETQYF
>TRBV3-1|TRBJ2-5
CASSQDSGSRGQYF
>TRBV12-3/TRBV12-4|TRBJ2-1
CASSLGTSEQFF
>TRBV20-1|TRBJ2-3
CSARLSISTDTQYF
>TRBV29-1|TRBJ2-7
CSVDIRISHSVSYEQYF
>TRBV6-1|TRBJ2-7
CASSPKIIRDSAYEQYF
>TRBV5-1|TRBJ2-3
CASTHDRLTQYF
>TRBV4-1|TRBJ1-2
CASSQGGAGYGYTF
>TRBV7-2|TRBJ2-5
CASSFGDETQYF
>TRBV5-1|TRBJ2-7
CASSFEVPYEQYF
>TRBV12-3/TRBV12-4|TRBJ2-7
CASSFTRSEGEQYF
>TRBV5-1|TRBJ1-2
CASSLAVSNNYGYTF
>TRBV7-9|TRBJ2-1
CASSFCESVCNEQFF
>TRBV10-3|TRBJ2-3
CAVGRVDGTDTQYF
>TRBV12-5|TRBJ2-1
CASLEPAGVDEQFF
>TRBV10-3|TRBJ1-1
CAISDPGTGGDTEAFF
>TRBV12-3/TRBV12-4|TRBJ1-2
CASTGLGSGYTF
>TRBV29-1|TRBJ2-5
CSVSRDASVINF
>TRBV7-2|TRBJ2-3
CASSLGLAGYF